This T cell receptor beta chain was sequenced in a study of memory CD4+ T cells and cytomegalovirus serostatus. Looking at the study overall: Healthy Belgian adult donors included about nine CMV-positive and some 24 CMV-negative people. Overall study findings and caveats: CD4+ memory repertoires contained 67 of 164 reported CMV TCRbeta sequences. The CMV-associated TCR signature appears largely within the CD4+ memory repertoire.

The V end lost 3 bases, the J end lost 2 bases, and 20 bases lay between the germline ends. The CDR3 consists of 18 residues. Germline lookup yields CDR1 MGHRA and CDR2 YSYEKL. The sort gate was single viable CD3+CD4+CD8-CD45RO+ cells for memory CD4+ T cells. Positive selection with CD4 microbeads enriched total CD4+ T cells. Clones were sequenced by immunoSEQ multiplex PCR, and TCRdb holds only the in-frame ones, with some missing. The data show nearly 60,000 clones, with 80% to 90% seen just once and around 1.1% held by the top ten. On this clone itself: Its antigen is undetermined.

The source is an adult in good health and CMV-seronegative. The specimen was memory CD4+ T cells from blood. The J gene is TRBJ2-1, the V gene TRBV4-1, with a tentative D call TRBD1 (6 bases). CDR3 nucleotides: TGCGCCAGCAGCCATCCCACGACAGGTCGTAGGACCTACAATGAGCAGTTCTTC. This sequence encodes CASSHPTTGRRTYNEQFF.